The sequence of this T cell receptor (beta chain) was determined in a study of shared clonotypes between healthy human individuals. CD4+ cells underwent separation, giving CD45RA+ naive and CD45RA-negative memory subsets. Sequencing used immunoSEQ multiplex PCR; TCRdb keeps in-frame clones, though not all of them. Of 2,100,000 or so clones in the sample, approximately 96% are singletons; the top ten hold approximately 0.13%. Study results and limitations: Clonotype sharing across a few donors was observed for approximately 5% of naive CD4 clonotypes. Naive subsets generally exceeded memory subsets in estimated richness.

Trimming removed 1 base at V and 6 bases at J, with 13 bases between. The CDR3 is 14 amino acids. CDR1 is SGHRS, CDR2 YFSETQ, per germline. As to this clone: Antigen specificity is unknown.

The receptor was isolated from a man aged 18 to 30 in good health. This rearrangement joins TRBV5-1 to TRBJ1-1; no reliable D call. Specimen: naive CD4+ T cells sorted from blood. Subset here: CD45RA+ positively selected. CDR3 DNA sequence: TGCGCCAGCAGCTTGCCGACTGACACCGCTGAAGCTTTCTTT. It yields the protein CASSLPTDTAEAFF.